This TCR beta chain was identified in a study of CD8+CD57+ T cells in acquired aplastic anemia. Study context: The mean DNA yield obtained from sorted CD4+ and CD8+ cells came to approximately 3 ug.

With respect to this clonotype: Its antigen is not known.

CD8+CD57+ cell expansion had been shown by flow cytometry in patients chosen for sequencing. Severe acquired aplastic anemia was present in all patients. Germline CDR1 is SGHAT and CDR2 is FQDESV (reference sequence). The CDR3 loop spans 16 amino acids. The junction had 8 bases not matched to a gene; V was cut back by 7 bases and J by 3 bases. It was genomic DNA that served as the template for profiling TCR beta VDJ and CDR3. One entry per CDR3 protein, called by TCRdb with MiXCR from the reads. This sample has around 250,000 distinct CDR3 sequences, with roughly 80% found just once. Findings of the study overall: There were twenty-nine CD8+ CDR3 sequences that occurred in both patients and controls.

The sequencing sample was made of sorted CD4+, CD8+, or CD8+CD57+ T cells (not recorded which) from PBMCs. This sequence joins TRBV11-1 and TRBJ2-1; 11 bases match TRBD2. This receptor was obtained from a human donor with aplastic anemia. CDR3: CASKKPGLADYNEQFF. CDR3 coding DNA: TGTGCCAGCAAGAAGCCGGGACTAGCGGACTACAATGAGCAGTTCTTC.